Presented here are 12 T cell receptor beta chains from one specimen sequenced in a study of shared clonotypes between healthy human individuals. This table comes from immunoSEQ multiplex PCR, and its TCRdb copy is limited to in-frame clones, with some not included. Of 600,000 or so clones in the sample, 95% to 98% are singletons; the top ten hold around 0.3%. CD45RO-negative CD8 cells positively selected for CCR7 made up the naive population, which excluded terminally differentiated effector memory CD45RA+ cells. The sequenced material came from naive CD8+ T cells sorted from blood. The source is a man aged 30 to 39 in good health.

The chain joins TRBV7-9 to TRBJ1-4; D is uncertain. Germline lookup yields CDR1 SEHNR and CDR2 FQNEAQ (reference sequence). V dropped 5 bases and J dropped 3 bases, with 13 bases sitting between them. This CDR3 is built from 15 residues. This chain's CDR3 is CASSTTSGPNEKLFF. Written as DNA, the CDR3 is TGTGCCAGCAGCACCACCTCCGGGCCTAATGAAAAACTGTTTTTT. The whole variable domain, remainder taken from reference TRBV7-9 and TRBJ1-4, is DTGVSQNPRHKITKRGQNVTFRCDPISEHNRLYWYRQTLGQGPEFLTYFQNEAQLEKSRLLSDRFSAERPKGSFSTLEIQRTEQGDSAMYLCASSTTSGPNEKLFFGSGTQLSVL.

The chain has TRBV27 and TRBJ1-5; D gene unclear. This CDR3 is built from 14 residues. Germline V gene sequence: CDR1 MNHEY, CDR2 SMNVEV (reference sequence). V dropped 6 bases and J dropped 4 bases, with 13 bases sitting between them. DNA for the CDR3: TGTGCCAGCAGGTCAGGTCTTGGGAATCAGCCCCAGCATTTT. Protein product: CASRSGLGNQPQHF.

As to this clone: One end of the junction varies from germline; a read error may be responsible. The rearrangement uses TRBV7-7 and TRBJ2-5; 7 positions agree with TRBD2. Germline assignment: CDR1 SSHAT and CDR2 FNYEAQ (reference sequence). This CDR3 is built from 16 residues. CDR3 bases: TGTGCTAGCAGCTTACGTGCGGGAGCCATACAAGAGACCCAGTACTTC. It specifies CASSLRAGAIQETQYF. Full variable domain (missing parts from reference TRBV7-7 and TRBJ2-5): GAGVSQSPRYKVTKRGQDVTLRCDPISSHATLYWYQQALGQGPEFLTYFNYEAQPDKSGLPSDRFSAERPEGSISTLTIQRTEQRDSAMYRCASSLRAGAIQETQYFGPGTRLLVL.

This clone was counted once. This rearrangement joins TRBV11-3 to TRBJ2-3; D uncertain. Germline loops: CDR1 SGHNT, CDR2 YENEEA. This CDR3 is built from 15 residues. Trimming shortened V by 5 bases and J by 2 bases, and 14 bases separated the two germline ends. The CDR3 DNA sequence: TGTGCCAGCAGCCGGTCTATAGATGACACAGATACGCAGTATTTT. Its protein is CASSRSIDDTDTQYF. The entire variable domain, with the rest obtained from reference TRBV11-3 and TRBJ2-3, is as follows: EAGVVQSPRYKIIEKKQPVAFWCNPISGHNTLYWYLQNLGQGPELLIRYENEEAVDDSQLPKDRFSAERLKGVDSTLKIQPAELGDSAVYLCASSRSIDDTDTQYFGPGTRLTVL.

For this clone: This same CDR3 is encoded by further DNA sequences in the sample. The V gene is TRBV18, the J gene TRBJ2-7, with D tentatively TRBD1 (5 bases). V dropped 2 bases and J dropped 3 bases, with 8 bases sitting between them. This CDR3 is built from 13 residues. Per the germline V gene, CDR1 is KGHSH and CDR2 is LQKENI. The CDR3 loop reads CASSPSGNYEQYF. DNA for the CDR3: TGTGCCAGCTCACCATCAGGGAACTACGAGCAGTACTTC.

J is TRBJ1-5 and V is TRBV6-5; unclear D gene. Germline assignment: CDR1 MNHEY and CDR2 SVGAGI. CDR3 size: 13 residues. Trimming shortened V by 6 bases and J by 4 bases, and 10 bases separated the two germline ends. DNA for the CDR3: TGTGCCAGCAGCACGATTCGAAATCAGCCCCAGCATTTT. This gives the protein CASSTIRNQPQHF.

This chain joins TRBV5-4 and TRBJ2-7; 8 positions match TRBD1. The J segment lost 2 bases and the V segment lost 2 bases, leaving 6 bases of the junction unmatched. The germline V gene encodes CDR1 SGHNT and CDR2 YYREEE (reference sequence). This CDR3 has 15 residues. CDR3 coding DNA: TGTGCCAGCAGCTTCGACAGGGGCCCTACCTACGAGCAGTACTTC. Its protein product is CASSFDRGPTYEQYF.

The sample holds one count of this clone. The gene calls are TRBV29-1 and TRBJ2-7; D is uncertain. The CDR3 spans 11 residues. Trimming cost V 5 bases and J 3 bases, with 8 bases left between them. The germline CDR1 and CDR2 sequences are SQVTM and ANQGSEA. CDR3 sequence: CSVIDFYEQYF. The CDR3 nucleotides are TGCAGCGTTATAGATTTCTACGAGCAGTACTTC.

The V call is TRBV4-1, the J call TRBJ1-4; D is perhaps TRBD1 (5 bases). The CDR3 contains 14 residues. CDR1 MGHRA and CDR2 YSYEKL come from the germline V gene. V lost 1 base to trimming and J lost 5 bases, with 8 bases between them. The CDR3 region is CASSQVGTNEKLFF. The CDR3 coding sequence is TGCGCCAGCAGCCAAGTTGGGACCAATGAAAAACTGTTTTTT.

The rearrangement links TRBV15 to TRBJ2-7; 10 nucleotides match TRBD2. Germline trimming cut 1 base from V and 4 bases from J; bases unmatched to any gene: 10. CDR1 LNHNV and CDR2 YYDKDF come from the germline V gene (reference sequence). This CDR3 contains 17 residues. CDR3 sequence (DNA): TGTGCCACCAGCAGAGGCGATCTAGCGGGAGCAATTTACGAGCAGTACTTC. Encoded protein: CATSRGDLAGAIYEQYF.

The V call is TRBV14, the J call TRBJ2-2, with TRBD2 matching over 10 bases. CDR1 is SGHDN, CDR2 FVKESK, per germline. Trimming took 0 bases from V and 1 from J; bases not matched to a gene: 2. The CDR3 has 17 amino acids. The CDR3 is CASSQEAGGQNTGELFF. The CDR3 nucleotides are TGTGCCAGCAGCCAAGAAGCGGGAGGGCAGAACACCGGGGAGCTGTTTTTT.

The rearrangement uses TRBV7-6 and TRBJ2-1; D gene unclear. The CDR3 has 15 amino acids. V was clipped by 5 bases and J by 8 bases, with 19 bases between them. CDR1 is SGHVS, CDR2 FNYEAQ, per germline. The CDR3 DNA follows: TGTGCCAGCAGCCCTCCTGGACGAGGAAAGGATGAGCAGTTCTTC. Its protein is CASSPPGRGKDEQFF.